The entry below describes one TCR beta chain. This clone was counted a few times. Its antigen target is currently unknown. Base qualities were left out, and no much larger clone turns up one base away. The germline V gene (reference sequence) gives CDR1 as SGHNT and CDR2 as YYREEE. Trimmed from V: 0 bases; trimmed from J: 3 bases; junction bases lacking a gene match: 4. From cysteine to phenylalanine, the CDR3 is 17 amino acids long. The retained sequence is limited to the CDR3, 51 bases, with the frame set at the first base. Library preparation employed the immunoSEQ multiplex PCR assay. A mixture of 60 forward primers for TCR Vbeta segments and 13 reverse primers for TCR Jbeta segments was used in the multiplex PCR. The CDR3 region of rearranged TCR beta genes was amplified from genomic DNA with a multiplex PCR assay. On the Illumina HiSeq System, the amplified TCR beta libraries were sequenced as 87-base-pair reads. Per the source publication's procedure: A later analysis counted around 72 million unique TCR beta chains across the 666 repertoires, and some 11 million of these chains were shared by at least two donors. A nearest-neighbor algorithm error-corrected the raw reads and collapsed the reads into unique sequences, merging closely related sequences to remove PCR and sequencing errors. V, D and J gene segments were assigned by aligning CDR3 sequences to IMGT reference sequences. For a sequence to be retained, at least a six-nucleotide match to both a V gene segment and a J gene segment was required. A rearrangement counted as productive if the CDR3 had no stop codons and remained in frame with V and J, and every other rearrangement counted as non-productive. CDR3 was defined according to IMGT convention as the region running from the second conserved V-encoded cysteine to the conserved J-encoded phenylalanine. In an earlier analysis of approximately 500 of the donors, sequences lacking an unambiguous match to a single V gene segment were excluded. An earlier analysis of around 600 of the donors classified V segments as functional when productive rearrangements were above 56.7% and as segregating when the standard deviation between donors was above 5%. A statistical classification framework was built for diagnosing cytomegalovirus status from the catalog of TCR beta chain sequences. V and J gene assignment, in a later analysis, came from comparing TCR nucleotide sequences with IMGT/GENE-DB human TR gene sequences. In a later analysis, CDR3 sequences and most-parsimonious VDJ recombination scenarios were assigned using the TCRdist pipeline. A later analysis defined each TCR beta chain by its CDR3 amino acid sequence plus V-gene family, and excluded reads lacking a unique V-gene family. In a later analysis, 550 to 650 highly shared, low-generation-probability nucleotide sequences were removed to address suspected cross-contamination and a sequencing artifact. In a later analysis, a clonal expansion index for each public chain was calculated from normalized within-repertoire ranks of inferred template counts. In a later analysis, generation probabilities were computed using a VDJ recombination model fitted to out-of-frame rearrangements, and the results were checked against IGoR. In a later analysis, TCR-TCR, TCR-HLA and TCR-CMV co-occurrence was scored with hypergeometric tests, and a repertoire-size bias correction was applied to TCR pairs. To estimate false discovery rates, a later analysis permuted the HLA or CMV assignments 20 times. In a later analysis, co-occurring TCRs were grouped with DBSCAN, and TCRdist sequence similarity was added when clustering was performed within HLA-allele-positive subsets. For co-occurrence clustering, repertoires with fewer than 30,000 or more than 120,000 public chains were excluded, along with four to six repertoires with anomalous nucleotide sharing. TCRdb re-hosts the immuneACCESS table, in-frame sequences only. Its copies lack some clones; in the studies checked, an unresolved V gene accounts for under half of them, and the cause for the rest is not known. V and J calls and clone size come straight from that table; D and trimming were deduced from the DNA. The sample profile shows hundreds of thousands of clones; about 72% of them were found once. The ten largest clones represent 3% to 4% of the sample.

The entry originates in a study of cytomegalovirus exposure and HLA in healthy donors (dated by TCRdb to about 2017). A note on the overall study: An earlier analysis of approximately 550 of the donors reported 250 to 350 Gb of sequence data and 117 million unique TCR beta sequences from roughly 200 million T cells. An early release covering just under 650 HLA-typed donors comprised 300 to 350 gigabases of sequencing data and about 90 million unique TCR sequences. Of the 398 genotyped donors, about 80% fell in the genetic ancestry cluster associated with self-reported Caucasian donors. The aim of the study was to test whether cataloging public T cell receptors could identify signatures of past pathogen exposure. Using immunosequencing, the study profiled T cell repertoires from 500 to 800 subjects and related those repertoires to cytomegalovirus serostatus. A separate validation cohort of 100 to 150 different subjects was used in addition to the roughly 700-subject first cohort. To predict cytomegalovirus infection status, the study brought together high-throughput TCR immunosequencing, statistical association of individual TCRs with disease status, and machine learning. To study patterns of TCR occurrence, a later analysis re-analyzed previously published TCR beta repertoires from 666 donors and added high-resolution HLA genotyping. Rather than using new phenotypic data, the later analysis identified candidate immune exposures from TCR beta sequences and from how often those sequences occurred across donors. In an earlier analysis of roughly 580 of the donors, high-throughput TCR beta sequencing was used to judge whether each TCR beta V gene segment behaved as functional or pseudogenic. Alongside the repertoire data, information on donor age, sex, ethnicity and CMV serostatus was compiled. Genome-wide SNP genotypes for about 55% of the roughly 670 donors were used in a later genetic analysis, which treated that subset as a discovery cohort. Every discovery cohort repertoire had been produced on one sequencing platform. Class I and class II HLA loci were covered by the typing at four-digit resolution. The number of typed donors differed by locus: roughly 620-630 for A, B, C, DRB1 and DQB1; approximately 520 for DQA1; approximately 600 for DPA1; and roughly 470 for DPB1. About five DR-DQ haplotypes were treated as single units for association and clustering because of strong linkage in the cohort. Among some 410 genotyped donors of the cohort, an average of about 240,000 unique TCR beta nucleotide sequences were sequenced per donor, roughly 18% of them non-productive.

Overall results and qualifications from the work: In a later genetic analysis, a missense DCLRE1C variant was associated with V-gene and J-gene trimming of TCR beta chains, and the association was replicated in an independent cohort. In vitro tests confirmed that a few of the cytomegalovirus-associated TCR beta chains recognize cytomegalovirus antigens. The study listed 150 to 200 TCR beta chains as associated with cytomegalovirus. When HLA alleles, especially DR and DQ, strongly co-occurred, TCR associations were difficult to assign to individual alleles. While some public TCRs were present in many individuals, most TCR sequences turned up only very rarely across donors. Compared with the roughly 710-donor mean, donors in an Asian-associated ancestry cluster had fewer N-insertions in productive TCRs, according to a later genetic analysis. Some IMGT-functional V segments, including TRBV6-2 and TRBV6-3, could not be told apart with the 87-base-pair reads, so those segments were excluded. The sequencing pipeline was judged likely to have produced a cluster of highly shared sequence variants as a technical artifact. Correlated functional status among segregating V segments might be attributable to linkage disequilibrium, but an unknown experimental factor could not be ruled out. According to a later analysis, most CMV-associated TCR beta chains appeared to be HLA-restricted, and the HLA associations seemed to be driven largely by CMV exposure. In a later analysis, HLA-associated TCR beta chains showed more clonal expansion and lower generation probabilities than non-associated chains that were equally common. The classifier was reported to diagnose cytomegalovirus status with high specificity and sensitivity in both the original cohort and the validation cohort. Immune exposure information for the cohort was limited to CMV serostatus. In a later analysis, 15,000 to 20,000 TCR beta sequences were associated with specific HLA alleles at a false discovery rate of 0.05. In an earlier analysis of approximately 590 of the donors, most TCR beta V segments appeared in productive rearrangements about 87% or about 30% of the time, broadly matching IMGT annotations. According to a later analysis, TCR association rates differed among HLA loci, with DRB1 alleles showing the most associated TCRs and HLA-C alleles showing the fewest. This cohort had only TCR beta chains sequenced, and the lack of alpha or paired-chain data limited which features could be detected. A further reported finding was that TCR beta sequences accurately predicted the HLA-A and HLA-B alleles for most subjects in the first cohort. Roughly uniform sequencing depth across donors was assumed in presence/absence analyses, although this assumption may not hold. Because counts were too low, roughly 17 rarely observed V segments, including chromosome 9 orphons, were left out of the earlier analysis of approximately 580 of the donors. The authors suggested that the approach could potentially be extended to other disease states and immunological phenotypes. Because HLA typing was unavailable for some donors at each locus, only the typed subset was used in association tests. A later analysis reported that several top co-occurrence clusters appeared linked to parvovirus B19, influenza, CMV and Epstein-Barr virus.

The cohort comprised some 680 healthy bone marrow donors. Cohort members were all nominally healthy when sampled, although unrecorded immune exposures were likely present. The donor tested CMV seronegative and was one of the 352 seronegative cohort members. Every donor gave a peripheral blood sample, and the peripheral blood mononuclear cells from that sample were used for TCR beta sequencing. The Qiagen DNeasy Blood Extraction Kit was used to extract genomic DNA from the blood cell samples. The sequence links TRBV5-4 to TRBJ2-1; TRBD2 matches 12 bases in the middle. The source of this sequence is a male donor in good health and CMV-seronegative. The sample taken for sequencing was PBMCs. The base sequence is TGTGCCAGCAGCTTGGGACTAGCGGGAGCAGGCTACAATGAGCAGTTCTTC. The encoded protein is CASSLGLAGAGYNEQFF.